The T cell receptor gamma chain described here comes from a study of gamma-delta T cells after stem cell transplantation. J was trimmed by 0 bases and V by 1 base; bases with no gene match: 3. Germline V gene sequence: CDR1 EGSNGY, CDR2 YDSYNSKV. This CDR3 comprises 14 residues. TCRdb fed the RT-PCR reads to CATT. The sample records about 560 gamma-chain clones, about 20% being singletons. This clone is labeled as large (0.1 to 1%). Material for sequencing was gamma-delta T cells. This clonotype originated in a human donor. It is not recorded whose cells these are; they may come from a transplant donor. This chain connects TRGV2 to TRGJ1 or TRGJ2. No J segment appears in TCRdb, so it was assigned here by matching the sequence to germline. The CDR3 spells CATWDGVNYYKKLF. In nucleotides, the CDR3 is TGTGCCACCTGGGACGGTGTGAATTATTATAAGAAACTCTTT.